The next 24 T cell receptor beta chains were all read from a single sample in a study of T cells of healthy individuals (dated 2018 in TCRdb). The library was made by 5' RACE. Sequencing instrument: Illumina MiSeq. The public reads were quality trimmed at Q25 with fastp and then assembled into clones with MiXCR by TCRdb, keeping productive beta chains. For every CDR3 protein sequence, its rows merge into one entry that carries the most common genes and DNA. Counted in this sample were nearly 100,000 distinct CDR3 sequences; under 20% of them appeared once. Jointly, the top ten make up under 7.5% of the sample. The receptors come from a human donor in good health.

This clonotype has at least ten counts. The V gene is TRBV7-2, the J gene TRBJ1-2, with D hard to call. The CDR3 extends over 13 amino acids. V was trimmed by 2 bases and J by 1 base, leaving 5 bases between them. Germline loops: CDR1 SGHTA, CDR2 FQGNSA. DNA for the CDR3: TGTGCCAGCAGCTTATTGAATAACTATGGCTACACCTTC. It codes for CASSLLNNYGYTF.

This clonotype was seen ten or more times. The V and J genes are TRBV29-1 and TRBJ1-4, with a weak D call TRBD1 (6 bases). The CDR3 extends over 14 amino acids. The germline gives CDR1 SQVTM, CDR2 ANQGSEA. V was cut by 6 bases and J by 8 bases, with 19 bases left in between. CDR3 sequence: CSVVESGAAEKLFF. Here the CDR3 DNA reads TGCAGCGTGGTAGAATCAGGGGCGGCGGAAAAACTGTTTTTT.

V usage is TRBV7-9 and J usage is TRBJ2-7; unclear D gene. The germline V and J ends were trimmed by 6 bases and 0 bases, with 9 bases remaining between them. The CDR3 extends over 13 amino acids. Germline assignment: CDR1 SEHNR and CDR2 FQNEAQ (reference sequence). The CDR3 bases are TGTGCCAGCAGTGGGCAGTTCTCCTACGAGCAGTACTTC. Residues: CASSGQFSYEQYF.

The chain combines TRBV27 with TRBJ2-7; 7 bases fit TRBD2. With 3 bases clipped from V and 6 bases from J, the junction kept 8 bases outside the gene matches. The CDR3 sequence is 14 residues long. Germline CDR1 reads MNHEY; CDR2 reads SMNVEV (reference sequence). The CDR3 coding sequence is TGTGCCAGCAGTTTGGACTTGGGGGGGGTCGAGCAGTACTTC. Encoded protein: CASSLDLGGVEQYF.

The V call is TRBV9, the J call TRBJ2-3, with TRBD2 identical over 9 bases. CDR1 is SGDLS and CDR2 is YYNGEE in the germline V gene. After removal of 2 bases from V and 11 bases from J, the junction contained 6 bases not matched to a gene. The CDR3 length is 13 residues. This CDR3 is CASSVAGGLEQYF. In nucleotides, the CDR3 is TGTGCCAGCAGCGTCGCGGGGGGGCTAGAGCAGTATTTT.

The table lists this clonotype with a few counts. The rearrangement links TRBV7-3 to TRBJ2-5; 12 bases fit TRBD1. Germline V gives CDR1 SGHTA, CDR2 FQGTGA. V gave up 2 bases and J gave up 5 bases; unmatched junction bases: 6. The CDR3 loop spans 16 amino acids. The CDR3 loop reads CASSLLGTGGGETQYF. The CDR3 DNA is TGTGCCAGCAGCTTACTAGGGACAGGGGGCGGGGAGACCCAGTACTTC.

J is TRBJ2-7 and V is TRBV4-2, with D perhaps given as TRBD1 or TRBD2 (5 bases each). The CDR3 extends over 17 amino acids. Trimming stripped 1 base from V and 0 bases from J, with 16 bases between. Germline V gene data show CDR1 as LGHNA and CDR2 as YNFKEQ. The CDR3 region has the DNA TGTGCCAGCAGCCAAGTCGGCCCTACCGGGACCTCCTACGAGCAGTACTTC. Translated, it gives CASSQVGPTGTSYEQYF.

This chain connects TRBV19 to TRBJ1-4, with D perhaps TRBD1 (5 bases). Germline V gene lookup returns CDR1 LNHDA and CDR2 SQIVND (reference sequence). This CDR3 is 17 amino acids long. V dropped 4 bases and J dropped 8 bases, with 23 bases sitting between them. The CDR3 region has the DNA TGTGCCAGTAGTACGCGAACCCCGGGGGTCGCCCGCGAAAAACTGTTTTTT. As protein: CASSTRTPGVAREKLFF.

This chain links TRBV2 with TRBJ1-1; D is unclear. This CDR3 is 16 amino acids long. Germline V CDR1 and CDR2: SNHLY, FYNNEI. The V gene lost 6 bases and the J gene lost 0 bases, with 17 bases spanning the gap. The CDR3 nucleotides read TGTGCCAGCAGCCAAGGTGGCAGGCTAGTGAACACTGAAGCTTTCTTT. It codes for CASSQGGRLVNTEAFF.

The chain is built from TRBV28 and TRBJ2-4; D is possibly TRBD2 (6 bases). Germline V gene sequence: CDR1 MDHEN, CDR2 SYDVKM. This CDR3 has 14 residues. V was cut by 10 bases and J by 0 bases, with 13 bases left in between. The CDR3 coding sequence is TGTGCCACCTTAGCTAGCGTAGCCAAAAACATTCAGTACTTC. Its translation is CATLASVAKNIQYF.

This clonotype was recorded at least ten times. The chain joins TRBV3-1 to TRBJ2-1; D perhaps matches TRBD2 (6 bases). V lost 5 bases, J lost 10 bases, and 12 bases lay in between. Per the germline V gene, CDR1 is LGHDT and CDR2 is YNNKEL (reference sequence). The CDR3 is 12 amino acids. The CDR3, as DNA: TGTGCCAGCAGCTCAAGTCGGGGGGAGCAGTTCTTC. Translated: CASSSSRGEQFF.

This chain joins TRBV7-2 and TRBJ2-5, with D possibly called TRBD1 or TRBD2 (5 bases each). Trimming pared 5 bases from V and 5 bases from J, leaving 15 bases between. This CDR3 has 14 residues. Germline V gives CDR1 SGHTA, CDR2 FQGNSA. The CDR3 bases are TGTGCCAGCAGCGGGGGACCTCTCCTGGAGACCCAGTACTTC. Protein sequence: CASSGGPLLETQYF.

A few counts support this clonotype. This sequence joins TRBV27 and TRBJ2-1; D gene ambiguous. The CDR3 contains 13 residues. Germline CDR1 and CDR2: MNHEY and SMNVEV (reference sequence). Deletions cut 2 bases from V and 4 bases from J, with 6 bases between. The CDR3 reads CASSLQGYNEQFF. CDR3 nucleotide sequence: TGTGCCAGCAGTTTACAAGGGTACAATGAGCAGTTCTTC.

V and J are TRBV7-2 and TRBJ2-7; the D is unclear. The V and J ends lost 1 base and 6 bases respectively, with 13 bases between them. This CDR3 spans 14 amino acids. Germline V gives CDR1 SGHTA, CDR2 FQGNSA. CDR3 coding DNA: TGTGCCAGCAGCTTAGTAGTCGGACCCCTCGAGCAGTACTTC. It specifies CASSLVVGPLEQYF.

This clonotype was found many times. The V call is TRBV6-5, the J call TRBJ2-7; weak D call: TRBD2 (6 bases). This CDR3 has 12 amino acids. From germline, CDR1 is MNHEY and CDR2 SVGAGI. Trimming removed 2 bases from V and 5 bases from J, with 7 bases in between. The CDR3 protein is CASSYRGDEQYF. The CDR3, as DNA: TGTGCCAGCAGTTACCGCGGGGACGAGCAGTACTTC.

The CDR3 DNA sequence: TGCAGCGTTGAAGCGGGAGGACGAAATACGCAGTATTTT. Its protein is CSVEAGGRNTQYF. The chain uses TRBV29-1 and TRBJ2-3; TRBD2 aligns across 7 bases. CDR1 SQVTM and CDR2 ANQGSEA come from the germline V gene. This CDR3 is 13 amino acids long. Unmatched junction bases numbered 5, after V lost 1 base and J lost 7 bases.

This chain links TRBV4-1 with TRBJ2-7; 8 bases map to TRBD1. The CDR3 length is 14 residues. With V trimmed by 2 bases and J by 2 bases, 2 bases remained unmatched. Germline-derived CDR1 and CDR2 are MGHRA and YSYEKL. The CDR3 sequence is CASSQTDRAYEQYF. In DNA, the CDR3 is TGCGCCAGCAGCCAAACGGACAGGGCCTACGAGCAGTACTTC.

The chain joins TRBV20-1 to TRBJ1-4; the D gene is possibly TRBD1 (5 bases). Germline V CDR1 and CDR2: DFQATT, SNEGSKA (reference sequence). The CDR3 is made up of 15 amino acids. Trimming removed 5 bases from V and 3 bases from J, with 16 bases in between. CDR3 sequence: CSAPIAGTANEKLFF. CDR3 coding DNA: TGCAGTGCTCCTATCGCCGGGACGGCTAATGAAAAACTGTTTTTT.

This clonotype was seen a few times. The V gene is TRBV5-1, the J gene TRBJ2-7; 8 bases line up with TRBD1. V was clipped by 2 bases and J by 6 bases; unmatched bases: 10. CDR3 length: 15 residues. Germline V gene lookup returns CDR1 SGHRS and CDR2 YFSETQ. CDR3 nucleotide sequence: TGCGCCAGCAGCTTTATCGGACAGGGTCGGGGCGAGCAGTACTTC. This sequence encodes CASSFIGQGRGEQYF.

This clonotype was seen more than once but under ten times. The rearrangement uses TRBV5-1 and TRBJ1-5; 7 bases align to TRBD1. CDR1 and CDR2 (germline): SGHRS, YFSETQ. The CDR3 has 15 residues. V trimming: 4 bases; J trimming: 3 bases; junction bases outside the gene matches: 7. The CDR3 DNA reads TGCGCCAGCAGCCCCGGGACAGACTACAATCAGCCCCAGCATTTT. It translates to CASSPGTDYNQPQHF.

The rearrangement joins TRBV28 to TRBJ1-4; D perhaps matches TRBD1 (5 bases). Trimming took 2 bases from V and 7 from J, leaving 11 bases between them. This CDR3 is 14 amino acids long. Germline values: CDR1 MDHEN, CDR2 SYDVKM. The CDR3 bases are TGTGCCAGCAGTTTACTCAGGGCCGGTGAAAAACTGTTTTTT. Protein sequence: CASSLLRAGEKLFF.

This clonotype was recorded many times. V is TRBV6-1 and J is TRBJ1-3; D uncertain. Between the trimmed V and J ends, which lost 1 base and 2 bases, there was a span of 12 bases. CDR3 size: 16 residues. CDR1 is MNHNS and CDR2 is SASEGT in the germline V gene. CDR3 DNA sequence: TGTGCCAGCAGTGAAGAGGTGGGGTATCCTGGAAACACCATATATTTT. The encoded protein is CASSEEVGYPGNTIYF.

This clonotype has just a few counts. This sequence joins TRBV28 and TRBJ2-7, with D possibly being TRBD2 (5 bases). The CDR3 has 17 residues. The germline V gene encodes CDR1 MDHEN and CDR2 SYDVKM. V shed 3 bases and J shed 3 bases, with 21 bases lying between them. CDR3 bases: TGTGCCAGCAGTTTGGGCAGTACGGGGTGGGGTAGCTACGAGCAGTACTTC. This sequence encodes CASSLGSTGWGSYEQYF.

This clonotype was observed at least ten times. The gene calls are TRBV12-3 or TRBV12-4 and TRBJ2-7; no clear D. The CDR3 has 12 amino acids. The V gene lost 3 bases and the J gene lost 6 bases, with 9 bases spanning the gap. CDR3 bases: TGTGCCAGCAGTTTTTACGGTGGCGAGCAGTACTTC. This encodes CASSFYGGEQYF.